This T cell receptor (beta chain) was recovered during a study of beta chain features in type 1 diabetes. CDR3 length: 14 amino acids. CDR1 and CDR2 (germline): SGHVS, FQNEAQ. Trimming took 3 bases from V and 3 from J, leaving 10 bases between them. Study conclusions and caveats: TCRB CDR3s from Type 1 diabetes patients were moderately but significantly shorter in all four CD4+ subsets. There was no resolution here of whether HLA type influences TCRB rearrangement.

Points on this clone: What it binds is not known.

Of the isolated RNA, all was reverse transcribed, and so the sequenced material was expressed TCRB transcripts. Assay used: immunoSEQ multiplex PCR; TCRdb lists only in-frame clones, some missing. The sample contains some 350,000 clones, approximately 15% of which appear only once. The clonotype originates from a woman between 18 and 29 years old with type 1 diabetes. Sample: naive CD4+ T cells from blood. This sequence joins TRBV7-8 and TRBJ2-3, with a possible D match to TRBD1 (6 bases). The CDR3 here is CASSFNTGTDTQYF. The CDR3 DNA follows: TGTGCCAGCAGCTTTAATACAGGGACAGATACGCAGTATTTT.